The text below deals with one T cell receptor (beta chain). What it binds is unknown. This sample was taken from a study of cytomegalovirus exposure and HLA in healthy donors. Study-wide points: Available immune exposure information covered CMV serostatus only. Published work reported that the classifier diagnosed cytomegalovirus status with high specificity and sensitivity.

The PCR ran on 60 Vbeta and 13 Jbeta primers. The method was immunoSEQ multiplex PCR; TCRdb's version includes in-frame clones alone and lacks a portion of them. The repertoire includes 90,000 to 120,000 clones, under 85% of them detected once, and more than 4% sits in the top ten. V lost 0 bases, J lost 1 base, and 6 bases lay in between. Germline CDR1 reads MNHEY; CDR2 reads SVGAGI. This CDR3 has 14 amino acids. This sequence was found in a male donor in good health and CMV-seronegative. The genes are TRBV6-5 and TRBJ1-1; D call uncertain. Sequencing input: PBMCs. This CDR3 is CASSYSVRNTEAFF. In DNA form, the CDR3 reads TGTGCCAGCAGTTACTCGGTCAGGAACACTGAAGCTTTCTTT.